Listed below are T cell receptor beta chains from one sample, sequenced in a study of cytomegalovirus exposure and HLA in healthy donors. The assay was immunoSEQ multiplex PCR, and TCRdb's table has in-frame clones only and misses some. The table has almost 75,000 clones, around 85% seen once. The sequencing sample was made of PBMCs. The receptors were gathered from a man aged 25-45 years in good health and CMV-seronegative. CDR3s include the opening cysteine and the closing phenylalanine or tryptophan. The D gene is left open where the match is weak. Clone size is not always given. Where it is, it says once, few, many or a class for expanded clones.

clone_size j_call v_call d_call cdr3_nt cdr3_aa
- TRBJ2-3 TRBV6-5 TRBD1 TGTGCCAGCAGTTACCGACAGGGAACGCAGTATTTT CASSYRQGTQYF
- TRBJ2-2 TRBV7-3 - TGTGCCAGCAGCTTAACGTATATGGGGCCGAACACCGGGGAGCTGTTTTTT CASSLTYMGPNTGELFF
- TRBJ2-7 TRBV27 - TGTGCCAGCAGTTATTCGGACAGAGCCTACGAGCAGTACTTC CASSYSDRAYEQYF
once TRBJ2-5 TRBV6-1 TRBD1 TGTGCCAGCAGTGAAACGGCGACAGGGGGCTGGGAGACCCAGTACTTC CASSETATGGWETQYF
- TRBJ1-1 TRBV6-1 - TGTGCCAGCAGTGAAGGCGAAAACACTGAAGCTTTCTTT CASSEGENTEAFF
- TRBJ1-1 TRBV7-8 - TGTGCCAGCAGCTTAACGGCAGGGGTGAACACTGAAGCTTTCTTT CASSLTAGVNTEAFF
few TRBJ1-1 TRBV4-3 TRBD1 TGCGCCAGCAGCCAAGATCCGGCAGGGGGCATGAACACTGAAGCTTTCTTT CASSQDPAGGMNTEAFF
- TRBJ2-7 TRBV19 TRBD1 TGTGCCAGTAGTATAGGAGGACAGGGATGGGACGAGCAGTACTTC CASSIGGQGWDEQYF
- TRBJ1-4 TRBV7-9 - TGTGCCAGCAGCCGAACAGGGCATACTAATGAAAAACTGTTTTTT CASSRTGHTNEKLFF
- TRBJ2-1 TRBV5-4 TRBD2 TGTGCCAGCAGTAGGGGCGGGAGCCCAAACAATGAGCAGTTCTTC CASSRGGSPNNEQFF
- TRBJ1-1 TRBV15 - TGTGCCACCAGCGGGACTGACACTGAAGCTTTCTTT CATSGTDTEAFF
- TRBJ1-1 TRBV27 - TGTGCCAGCAGTTTATCTTGGCGACTTGAAGCTTTCTTT CASSLSWRLEAFF
- TRBJ2-2 TRBV5-4 - TGTGCCAGCAGCTCGTGGAGGGGGGAGCTGTTTTTT CASSSWRGELFF
- TRBJ2-3 TRBV7-2 - TGTGCCAGCAGCTTACAGAGCGGGCCCACAGATACGCAGTATTTT CASSLQSGPTDTQYF
- TRBJ1-2 TRBV27 - TGTGCCAGCAGGGATAACTACAACTATGGCTACACCTTC CASRDNYNYGYTF
- TRBJ1-2 TRBV28 - TGTGCCAGCAAAGGGATTCGCGACAGCCAGAACTATGGCTACACCTTC CASKGIRDSQNYGYTF
- TRBJ2-1 TRBV5-6 - TGTGTGTGCCAACGTGGGAGCTCCTACAATGAGCAGTTCTTC CVCQRGSSYNEQFF
- TRBJ2-1 TRBV29-1 TRBD2 TGCAGCGTTTTACCAGCGGGAGCCCTAAGGGGGGGTTACAATGAGCAGTTCTTC CSVLPAGALRGGYNEQFF
- TRBJ2-2 TRBV9 TRBD1 TGTGCCAGCACCCGTAGGGGACAGTCGAACACCGGGGAGCTGTTTTTT CASTRRGQSNTGELFF
few TRBJ1-6 TRBV6-5 TRBD1 TGTGCCAGCGCTTCAGGGGGCGTATTCTATTCACCCCTCCACTTT CASASGGVFYSPLHF
- TRBJ1-5 TRBV28 TRBD1 TGTGCCAGCACGGGACAGATCAATCAGCCCCAGCATTTT CASTGQINQPQHF
few TRBJ1-1 TRBV4-1 - TGCGCCAGCAGCCACCGAGAGTGGTTATCAGGGAACATGAACACTGAAGCTTTCTTT CASSHREWLSGNMNTEAFF
- TRBJ1-4 TRBV7-9 - TGTGCCAGCAGCTCAGGAGGCGAAAAACTGTTTTTT CASSSGGEKLFF
- TRBJ2-1 TRBV9 - TGTGCCAGCAGCGAGACGAGCCGAGGTTATGAGCAGTTCTTC CASSETSRGYEQFF
- TRBJ2-1 TRBV5-4 - TGTGCCAGCGGCGGCGGTTCCTACAATGAGCAGTTCTTC CASGGGSYNEQFF
- TRBJ2-5 TRBV4-3 - TGCGCCAGCAGCCGAAATAGCGGCTACCAAGAGACCCAGTACTTC CASSRNSGYQETQYF